This T cell receptor beta chain came from a study of blood T cell repertoires in COVID-19. On the study more broadly: COVID-19 samples, acute and convalescent, were from the United States, Italy and Spain. From T cells, B-cell-depleted T cells, or PBMCs came the material, which was cDNA or gDNA.

Original data processing: Reference gene primer amplification gave estimated nucleated cell counts. Sequenced by immunoSEQ multiplex PCR; TCRdb stores in-frame clones only, minus some. V, J and clone size derive from that table, while D and trimming were established from the DNA sequence. The sample carries more than 200,000 clones, roughly nine tenths recorded once. Germline values: CDR1 MNHNY, CDR2 SVGAGI (reference sequence). V lost 8 bases, J lost 10 bases, and 15 bases lay in between. There are 13 residues in the CDR3. The chain joins TRBV6-6 to TRBJ1-6; no reliable D call. This TCR derives from a man aged 70-80 years with acute or convalescent COVID-19. The sequenced sample was peripheral blood. CDR3 coding DNA: TGTGCCAGCTCAGAGGGCTCCGGGTCACCCCTCCACTTT. Protein: CASSEGSGSPLHF.